These 12 T cell receptor beta chains were sequenced from one sample in a study of cytomegalovirus exposure and HLA in healthy donors. PCR amplification relied on 60 Vbeta primers (plus 13 Jbeta primers). Here immunoSEQ multiplex PCR was the method, and the copy in TCRdb shows in-frame clones only, minus some. The table shows under 200,000 clones, with 75% to 90% occurring only once. Sequencing was carried out using PBMCs. The source is a human donor in good health.

This clone was observed a single time. This rearrangement joins TRBV5-6 to TRBJ2-1; D unclear. Deletions cut 1 base from V and 7 bases from J, with 3 bases between. CDR3 length: 11 amino acids. Per germline, CDR1 SGHDT and CDR2 YYEEEE. CDR3: CASSLPNEQFF. The CDR3, as DNA: TGTGCCAGCAGCTTGCCAAATGAGCAGTTCTTC.

This chain joins TRBV29-1 and TRBJ2-5, with a possible D match to TRBD2 (5 bases). Germline V gene lookup returns CDR1 SQVTM and CDR2 ANQGSEA. V shed 2 bases and J shed 5 bases, with 9 bases lying between them. The CDR3 contains 12 residues. CDR3 in DNA: TGCAGCGTTGAACCCCCGGGGGAGACCCAGTACTTC. The encoded protein is CSVEPPGETQYF.

The gene calls are TRBV15 and TRBJ2-7; D unclear. This CDR3 spans 16 amino acids. Germline CDR1 is LNHNV and CDR2 is YYDKDF (reference sequence). V was cut by 0 bases and J by 4 bases, with 16 bases left in between. The CDR3 DNA follows: TGTGCCACCAGCAGAGATCTCCCAAGTGGCCTTTACGAGCAGTACTTC. Translating gives CATSRDLPSGLYEQYF.

V gene TRBV4-2 combines with J gene TRBJ2-3, with D possibly matching TRBD2 (6 bases). Trimming shortened V by 4 bases and J by 1 base, and 6 bases separated the two germline ends. Germline V gene sequence: CDR1 LGHNA, CDR2 YNFKEQ. This CDR3 contains 13 residues. The CDR3 DNA sequence: TGTGCCAGCAGCCCTAGCGGCACAGATACGCAGTATTTT. Its translation is CASSPSGTDTQYF.

This chain joins TRBV4-2 and TRBJ2-3; TRBD2 matches at 7 bases. The ends lost 4 bases at V and 2 bases at J; junction bases unmatched: 6. CDR1 is LGHNA, CDR2 YNFKEQ, per germline. The CDR3 is made up of 15 amino acids. CDR3 residues: CASSPFSGATDTQYF. Here the CDR3 DNA reads TGTGCCAGCAGCCCTTTCAGCGGGGCCACAGATACGCAGTATTTT.

The rearrangement joins TRBV4-3 to TRBJ1-2, with 7 nucleotides matching TRBD1. Per germline, CDR1 LGHNA and CDR2 YSLEER. CDR3 length: 15 residues. The trim removed 0 bases at V and 2 bases at J, leaving 3 bases unmatched. This CDR3 reads CASSQEDRTNYGYTF. The DNA for the CDR3 is TGCGCCAGCAGCCAAGAGGACAGGACCAACTATGGCTACACCTTC.

This clone was picked up a small number of times. The rearrangement links TRBV12-2 to TRBJ1-3; the listed D gene, TRBD1, was not tested against the DNA. TRBV12-2 is given as a pseudogene. The CDR3 is 15 amino acids. The CDR3 spells CASRQDRPSGNTIYF. CDR3 DNA sequence: TGTGCAAGTCGACAAGACAGGCCCTCTGGAAACACCATATATTTT.

This chain uses TRBV7-9 with TRBJ2-5; TRBD2 agrees at 7 bases. The CDR3 is 14 residues long. Per germline, CDR1 SEHNR and CDR2 FQNEAQ (reference sequence). The V segment lost 7 bases and the J segment 4 bases; nucleotides outside the gene matches: 9. CDR3 region: CASTRSGPGETQYF. The CDR3 DNA sequence: TGTGCCAGCACCCGTAGCGGGCCAGGAGAGACCCAGTACTTC.

The chain recombines TRBV4-3 with TRBJ1-1, with D tentatively TRBD1 (5 bases). This CDR3 is built from 13 residues. Looked up from germline, CDR1 is LGHNA and CDR2 is YSLEER. The V end lost 0 bases, the J end lost 4 bases, and 6 bases lay between the germline ends. The CDR3 DNA sequence: TGCGCCAGCAGCCAAGAAAGGGGCACTGAAGCTTTCTTT. Translating it yields CASSQERGTEAFF.

The V gene is TRBV7-9, the J gene TRBJ1-2; D is undetermined. The V gene lost 1 base and the J gene lost 0 bases, with 6 bases spanning the gap. Germline-derived CDR1 and CDR2 are SEHNR and FQNEAQ (reference sequence). The CDR3 runs to 14 residues. The CDR3 protein is CASSLGQTNYGYTF. CDR3 DNA sequence: TGTGCCAGCAGCTTAGGGCAGACTAACTATGGCTACACCTTC. The variable domain in full, completed from reference TRBV7-9 and TRBJ1-2, reads DTGVSQNPRHKITKRGQNVTFRCDPISEHNRLYWYRQTLGQGPEFLTYFQNEAQLEKSRLLSDRFSAERPKGSFSTLEIQRTEQGDSAMYLCASSLGQTNYGYTFGSGTRLTVV.

This chain links TRBV9 with TRBJ1-2, with unresolved D. Germline CDR1 is SGDLS and CDR2 is YYNGEE. Trimming took off 0 bases at V and 8 bases at J, with 17 bases between the two ends. The CDR3 runs 15 residues. The CDR3 coding sequence is TGTGCCAGCAGCGTAGGAGGAGGTACGGTTTCGGGCTACACCTTC. It translates to CASSVGGGTVSGYTF.

The chain couples TRBV5-1 to TRBJ2-7, with 9 bases that match TRBD1. This CDR3 has 14 amino acids. Per germline, CDR1 SGHRS and CDR2 YFSETQ. The V and J ends lost 6 bases and 6 bases, in that order; junction bases with no gene match: 10. The CDR3 DNA is TGCGCCAGCAAAACCGGGACAGGGAGGACCGAGCAGTACTTC. Translation: CASKTGTGRTEQYF.